The rows below give T cell receptor beta chains drawn from one sample of a study of blood T cell repertoires in COVID-19. The assay was immunoSEQ multiplex PCR, and TCRdb's table has in-frame clones only and misses some. The sample lists over 100,000 clones, approximately 81% occurring once. The material sequenced was peripheral blood. These receptors originate from a woman in her sixties or seventies with active or convalescent COVID-19. Both conserved end residues are part of each CDR3. The D gene is left open where the match is weak. Clone size is given for some rows only: seen once, a few or many times, or a class if the clone is expanded.

cdr3_length	v_call	j_call	clone_size	d_call	cdr3_nt	cdr3_aa
13	TRBV30	TRBJ1-2	few	.	TGTGCCTGGACTCTCCCGGAGAACTATGGCTACACCTTC	CAWTLPENYGYTF
13	TRBV2	TRBJ2-1	.	.	TGTGCCAGCAGTGAAGGGACACTGGGGGAGCAGTTCTTC	CASSEGTLGEQFF
14	TRBV28	TRBJ1-2	.	.	TGTGCCAGCAGTTTTCAGGGGTTTGGCTATGGCTACACCTTC	CASSFQGFGYGYTF
13	TRBV24-1	TRBJ1-2	once	.	TGTGCCACCAGCACAGGAATGCCCGGGGGCTACACCTTC	CATSTGMPGGYTF
15	TRBV15	TRBJ2-7	.	.	TGTGCCACCAGCAGAGATATGCAGGGGCCGTACGAGCAGTACTTC	CATSRDMQGPYEQYF
15	TRBV27	TRBJ2-5	.	.	TGTGCCAGCAGTTTATACCGGGACACAAAAGAGACCCAGTACTTC	CASSLYRDTKETQYF
14	TRBV7-9	TRBJ2-4	once	.	TGTGCCAGCAGCTCGACGACAGGCAAAAACATTCAGTACTTC	CASSSTTGKNIQYF
14	TRBV27	TRBJ1-1	.	.	TGTGCCAGCAGCCTACGGGGGATGAACACTGAAGCTTTCTTT	CASSLRGMNTEAFF
15	TRBV6-2/TRBV6-3	TRBJ2-5	.	.	TGTGCCAGCAGCGGAGCGGGCGCCCTCCAAGAGACCCAGTACTTC	CASSGAGALQETQYF
15	TRBV6-6	TRBJ1-5	.	TRBD1	TGTGCCAGCAGACGGGACAGTATAGGCAATCAGCCCCAGCATTTT	CASRRDSIGNQPQHF
13	TRBV30	TRBJ1-3	.	.	TGTGCCTGGAGCAGGGACTCTGGAAACACCATATATTTT	CAWSRDSGNTIYF
15	TRBV7-2	TRBJ2-5	.	TRBD2	TGTGCCAGCAGCTTCCCTACGGGGGGACAAGAGACCCAGTACTTC	CASSFPTGGQETQYF
15	TRBV28	TRBJ1-5	few	.	TGTGCCAGCAGTGCGACAGATACTAGCAATCAGCCCCAGCATTTT	CASSATDTSNQPQHF
15	TRBV2	TRBJ2-6	few	.	TGTGCCAGCACTATTTCGAGCGGGGGGGCCAACGTCCTGACTTTC	CASTISSGGANVLTF
17	TRBV6-2/TRBV6-3	TRBJ2-1	many	TRBD2	TGTGCCAGCAGCCGACCTCAACTAGCGGGAAGCTACAATGAGCAGTTCTTC	CASSRPQLAGSYNEQFF
15	TRBV4-1	TRBJ1-2	once	TRBD1	TGCGCCAGCAGCCAAGAGGGGGCAGGGGGCTATGGCTACACCTTC	CASSQEGAGGYGYTF
13	TRBV28	TRBJ2-5	.	.	TGTGCCAGCAGCCCCGCGGGCCAAGAGACCCAGTACTTC	CASSPAGQETQYF
14	TRBV19	TRBJ1-5	.	TRBD1	TGTGCCAGTAGTATAGCAGGGGGTAATCAGCCCCAGCATTTT	CASSIAGGNQPQHF
15	TRBV11-2	TRBJ1-2	many	TRBD1	TGTGCCAGCAGCACCGGGACAGCTGACTACTATGGCTACACCTTC	CASSTGTADYYGYTF
15	TRBV6-4	TRBJ1-3	.	TRBD1	TGTGCCAGCAGCCGGGACAGCTTCTCTGGAAACACCATATATTTT	CASSRDSFSGNTIYF
14	TRBV2	TRBJ2-2	.	.	TGTGCCAGCAGTGATTTCAGGGGACACCGGGGAGCTGTTTTT	CASSDFRGHRGAVF
15	TRBV29-1	TRBJ1-2	.	.	TGCAGCGTTGCCCGTCTCTCAGTGGCGGGCTATGGCTACACCTTC	CSVARLSVAGYGYTF
15	TRBV27	TRBJ2-3	.	.	TGTGCCAGCAGTTTACGCGCGGGGAACACAGATACGCAGTATTTT	CASSLRAGNTDTQYF
17	TRBV7-8	TRBJ2-3	.	TRBD1	TGTGCCAGCAGCTTAGGCCGGGGACAGGGGGCATGGGATACGCAGTATTTT	CASSLGRGQGAWDTQYF
14	TRBV6-1	TRBJ2-2	.	.	TGTGCCAGCAGTGAAGCCACGAACACCGGGGAGCTGTTTTTT	CASSEATNTGELFF
15	TRBV5-5	TRBJ2-2	.	.	TGTGCCAGCAGCTTGGGTCAGGGTGGTACCGGGGAGCTGTTTTTT	CASSLGQGGTGELFF
14	TRBV3-1/TRBV3-2	TRBJ1-1	.	.	TGTGCCAGCAGCCCGGACAGCGAGAACACTGAAGCTTTCTTT	CASSPDSENTEAFF
12	TRBV12-3/TRBV12-4	TRBJ1-1	.	.	TGTGCCAGTGGGACTCCAGACACTGAAGCTTTCTTT	CASGTPDTEAFF
13	TRBV6-1	TRBJ1-2	.	.	TGTGCCAGCAGTGAATCAGGGGCTGGTGGCTACACCTTC	CASSESGAGGYTF
14	TRBV29-1	TRBJ1-1	.	.	TGCAGCGCCTCTCAGGGCGGGACGAACACTGAAGCTTTCTTT	CSASQGGTNTEAFF
14	TRBV6-5	TRBJ2-2	many	TRBD2	TGTGCCAGCAGGTCCCGCGGGAGTACCGGGGAGCTGTTTTTT	CASRSRGSTGELFF
15	TRBV15	TRBJ2-6	.	.	TGTGCCACCAGCAGAAAGGGGACTGGGGCCAACGTCCTGACTTTC	CATSRKGTGANVLTF
16	TRBV19	TRBJ1-1	.	TRBD1	TGTGCCAGTAGTATAGTCGGCAGGGGGCTGAACACTGAAGCTTTCTTT	CASSIVGRGLNTEAFF
14	TRBV7-3	TRBJ2-1	few	.	TGTGCCAGCAGCTTAGGGAGCTCCTACAATGAGCAGTTCTTC	CASSLGSSYNEQFF
13	TRBV12-3/TRBV12-4	TRBJ1-1	.	.	TGTGCCAGCAGCCAAGGGGGGAACACTGAAGCTTTCTTT	CASSQGGNTEAFF
14	TRBV7-9	TRBJ2-5	few	TRBD1	TGTGCCAGCAGCTCCGGACAGGGTCAAGAGACCCAGTACTTC	CASSSGQGQETQYF
12	TRBV27	TRBJ2-5	.	.	TGTGCCAGCCAAGGGCAGGGGGAGACCCAGTACTTC	CASQGQGETQYF
13	TRBV12-3/TRBV12-4	TRBJ1-1	.	.	TGTGCCAGCAGTTTTGGTGGAGGCCCTGAAGCTTTCTTT	CASSFGGGPEAFF
15	TRBV2	TRBJ2-7	once	TRBD2	TGTGCCAGCAGTGAGGGACTAGCGGACTCCTACGAGCAGTACTTC	CASSEGLADSYEQYF
14	TRBV11-3	TRBJ2-1	.	.	TGTGCCAGCAGCTTAGACGGGGTTGGCGGTGAGCAGTTCTTC	CASSLDGVGGEQFF
13	TRBV29-1	TRBJ1-2	.	TRBD1	TGCAGCGTCCTAACAGGGGAAAACTATGGCTACACCTTC	CSVLTGENYGYTF
19	TRBV7-2	TRBJ2-4	.	TRBD2	TGTGCCAGCAGCCTCACGAGCGGGAAGGCTTCTCTAGCCAAAAACATTCAGTACTTC	CASSLTSGKASLAKNIQYF
15	TRBV2	TRBJ2-7	.	.	TGTGCCAGCAGTGATCCCGGGACACTGTCCTACGAGCAGTACTTC	CASSDPGTLSYEQYF
17	TRBV7-2	TRBJ2-3	.	TRBD2	TGTGCCAGCAGCCTAAAGACTAGCGGGGCCCTCACAGATACGCAGTATTTT	CASSLKTSGALTDTQYF
15	TRBV28	TRBJ1-5	.	.	TGTGCCAGCAGTTCGGACAGCTATAGCAATCAGCCCCAGCATTTT	CASSSDSYSNQPQHF
14	TRBV10-3	TRBJ2-7	.	TRBD1	TGTGCCATCAGTGATGGGACAGGGGGCTACGAGCAGTACTTC	CAISDGTGGYEQYF
12	TRBV11-2	TRBJ2-7	.	.	TGTGCCAGCAGCTTAGGTCGGGGCGAGCAGTACTTC	CASSLGRGEQYF
11	TRBV5-1	TRBJ2-5	.	.	TGCGCCAGCAGCCTACAAGAGACCCAGTACTTC	CASSLQETQYF
13	TRBV5-1	TRBJ2-7	.	.	TGCGCCAGCAGCTTGGCCGGCAGGGACGAGCAGTACTTC	CASSLAGRDEQYF
13	TRBV28	TRBJ2-7	.	.	TGTGCCAGCACCTTGTCCAGGCCCAACGAGCAGTACTTC	CASTLSRPNEQYF
15	TRBV2	TRBJ1-4	.	.	TGTGCCAGCAGTGACCAGGGTGTGACTAATGAAAAACTGTTTTTT	CASSDQGVTNEKLFF
16	TRBV24-1	TRBJ1-2	.	.	TGTGCCACCAGTGACCCGGACAACCCCAGTGTCTATGGCTACACCTTC	CATSDPDNPSVYGYTF
17	TRBV21-1	TRBJ1-4	.	.	TGTGCCAGCAAGCGGAATCAACCGAACTCAACTAATGAAAAACTGTTTTTT	CASKRNQPNSTNEKLFF
15	TRBV6-5	TRBJ1-5	.	.	TGTGCCAGCAGCCCCTCTGGGCACCGCAATCAGCCCCAGCATTTT	CASSPSGHRNQPQHF